Sequencing of this TCR beta chain was carried out in a study of cytomegalovirus exposure and HLA in healthy donors (dated by TCRdb to 2015 to 2018). Concerning the study at large: In an earlier analysis of approximately 500 of the donors, about 270 Gb of sequence data and 117 million unique TCR beta sequences from about 190 million T cells were reported. An early release that covered roughly 600 HLA-typed donors contained around 300 gigabases of sequencing data and roughly 84 million unique TCR sequences. Among the roughly 430 genotyped donors, approximately 82% belonged to the genetic ancestry cluster associated with self-reported Caucasian donors. The aim of the study was to test whether cataloging public T cell receptors could identify signatures of past pathogen exposure. The T cell repertoires of around 730 subjects were profiled by immunosequencing and related to cytomegalovirus serostatus. In addition to the first cohort of 666 subjects, a separate validation cohort of approximately 110 different subjects was used. High-throughput TCR immunosequencing, statistical association of individual TCRs with disease status, and machine learning were combined to predict cytomegalovirus infection status. A later analysis re-examined previously published TCR beta repertoires from 610 or so donors and added high-resolution HLA genotyping to investigate patterns of TCR occurrence. Rather than using new phenotypic data, the later analysis identified candidate immune exposures from TCR beta sequences and from how often those sequences occurred across donors. To decide whether each TCR beta V gene segment behaved as functional or pseudogenic, an earlier analysis of some 580 of the donors relied on high-throughput TCR beta sequencing. Donor age, sex, ethnicity and CMV serostatus were compiled together with the repertoire data. A later genetic analysis took genome-wide SNP genotypes for about three fifths of the roughly 670 donors and used that subset as a discovery cohort. All discovery cohort repertoires had been generated on a single sequencing platform. Class I and class II HLA loci were covered by the typing at four-digit resolution. The number of typed donors differed by locus: 629-630 for A, B, C, DRB1 and DQB1; approximately 540 for DQA1; fewer than 610 for DPA1; and around 470 for DPB1. Because of strong linkage in the cohort, roughly five DR-DQ haplotypes were treated as single units for association and clustering. Among 300 to 500 genotyped donors of the cohort, an average of around 250,000 unique TCR beta nucleotide sequences was sequenced per donor, of which roughly 17% were non-productive. Study-wide conclusions, independent of this receptor: According to a later genetic analysis, donors in an Asian-associated ancestry cluster had fewer N-insertions in productive TCRs than the approximately 700-donor mean. Most TCR sequences were observed very rarely across donors, whereas some public TCRs were present in many individuals. CMV serostatus was the only immune exposure information available for the cohort. The earlier analysis of some 540 of the donors excluded around 17 rarely observed V segments, including chromosome 9 orphons, because counts were too low. The authors suggested that the approach could potentially be extended to other disease states and immunological phenotypes. Compared with equally common non-associated chains, HLA-associated TCR beta chains in a later analysis were more clonally expanded and had lower generation probabilities. HLA typing was unavailable for some donors at each locus, so association tests used only the typed subset. According to a later analysis, TCR association rates differed among HLA loci, with DRB1 alleles showing the most associated TCRs and HLA-C alleles showing the fewest. Cytomegalovirus status was reported to be diagnosed by the classifier with high specificity and sensitivity in both the original and validation cohorts. A further reported finding was that TCR beta sequences accurately predicted the HLA-A and HLA-B alleles for most subjects in the first cohort. Some IMGT-functional V segments, including TRBV6-2 and TRBV6-3, could not be told apart with the 87-base-pair reads, so those segments were excluded. Correlated functional status among segregating V segments might be attributable to linkage disequilibrium, but an unknown experimental factor could not be ruled out. According to a later analysis, most CMV-associated TCR beta chains appeared to be HLA-restricted, and the HLA associations seemed to be driven largely by CMV exposure. Several of the top co-occurrence clusters appeared to be linked to parvovirus B19, influenza, CMV and Epstein-Barr virus, according to a later analysis. A cluster of highly shared sequence variants was judged likely to be a technical artifact of the sequencing pipeline. A few of the identified cytomegalovirus-associated TCR beta chains were confirmed in vitro to be specific for cytomegalovirus antigens. This cohort had only TCR beta chains sequenced, and the lack of alpha or paired-chain data limited which features could be detected. In a later genetic analysis, a missense DCLRE1C variant was associated with V-gene and J-gene trimming of TCR beta chains, and the association was replicated in an independent cohort. Presence/absence analyses assumed roughly uniform sequencing depth across donors, an assumption that may not hold. In the study, 150 to 200 TCR beta chains were listed as associated with cytomegalovirus. Broadly in line with IMGT annotations, most TCR beta V segments showed up in productive rearrangements about 87% or about 30% of the time in an earlier analysis of 587 of the donors. When HLA alleles, especially DR and DQ, strongly co-occurred, attributing TCR associations to individual alleles was difficult. In a later analysis, some 17,000 TCR beta sequences were associated with specific HLA alleles at a false discovery rate of 0.05.

In total, 500 to 700 healthy bone marrow donors made up the cohort. Cohort members were all nominally healthy when sampled, although unrecorded immune exposures were likely present. The donor tested CMV seronegative and was one of the 352 seronegative cohort members. Every donor gave a peripheral blood sample, and the peripheral blood mononuclear cells from that sample were used for TCR beta sequencing. The Qiagen DNeasy Blood Extraction Kit was used to extract genomic DNA from the blood cell samples. The library was made by the immunoSEQ multiplex PCR assay. The multiplex PCR relied on a mix of 60 forward primers for TCR Vbeta segments and 13 reverse primers for TCR Jbeta segments. A multiplex PCR assay on genomic DNA amplified the CDR3 region of rearranged TCR beta genes. The Illumina HiSeq System was used to sequence the amplified TCR beta libraries as 87-base-pair reads. The original methods were these. In a later analysis, tens of millions of unique TCR beta chains were counted across the approximately 640 repertoires, and approximately 9.9 million of these chains were shared by at least two donors. Raw reads were error-corrected and collapsed into unique sequences with a nearest-neighbor algorithm that merged closely related sequences to remove PCR and sequencing errors. CDR3 sequences were aligned to IMGT reference sequences to assign V, D and J gene segments. For a sequence to be retained, a match of at least six nucleotides to both a V gene segment and a J gene segment was required. A rearrangement was called productive if the CDR3 had no stop codons and remained in frame with V and J, and every other rearrangement was called non-productive. Following IMGT convention, CDR3 was defined as the stretch from the second conserved V-encoded cysteine up to the conserved J-encoded phenylalanine. Sequences without an unambiguous match to a single V gene segment were excluded from the earlier analysis of about 630 of the donors. An earlier analysis of some 500 of the donors classified V segments as functional when productive rearrangements were above 56.7% and as segregating when the standard deviation between donors was above 5%. A statistical classification framework was built to diagnose cytomegalovirus status from the catalog of TCR beta chain sequences. In a later analysis, V and J genes were assigned by comparing TCR nucleotide sequences against IMGT/GENE-DB human TR gene sequences. The TCRdist pipeline was used in a later analysis to assign CDR3 sequences and most-parsimonious VDJ recombination scenarios. In a later analysis, each TCR beta chain was defined by its CDR3 amino acid sequence together with its V-gene family, and reads without a unique V-gene family were excluded. A later analysis removed 550 to 700 highly shared, low-generation-probability nucleotide sequences to deal with suspected cross-contamination and a sequencing artifact. For each public chain, a later analysis derived a clonal expansion index from normalized ranks of inferred template counts within each repertoire. In a later analysis, generation probabilities were computed with a VDJ recombination model fitted to out-of-frame rearrangements, and the resulting probabilities were checked against IGoR. In a later analysis, hypergeometric tests were used to score TCR-TCR, TCR-HLA and TCR-CMV co-occurrence, with a repertoire-size bias correction applied to TCR pairs. A later analysis estimated false discovery rates by permuting HLA or CMV assignments 20 times. In a later analysis, co-occurring TCRs were grouped using DBSCAN, and TCRdist sequence similarity was added for clustering within HLA-allele-positive subsets. Co-occurrence clustering excluded repertoires with fewer than 30,000 or more than 120,000 public chains, plus five with anomalous nucleotide sharing. The table was pulled from immuneACCESS by TCRdb, which kept in-frame rearrangements only. Such tables lose some clones; where checked, under half of the loss comes from unresolved V genes, and the rest has no known cause. V, J and clone size derive from that table, while D and trimming were established from the DNA sequence. This sample holds 95,000 to 100,000 clones; 76% were observed only once. Approximately 2% of the sample is in the top ten clones.

Counted from cysteine to phenylalanine, this CDR3 has 13 amino acids. Here the CDR3 DNA is all that survives: 39 bases in frame from base 1. CDR1 and CDR2 are read off the germline V gene as SNHLY and FYNNEI. Trimming takes 10 bases from V and 1 base from J, and the germline ends sit 13 bases apart. With regard to this clone: Its specific antigen is unknown. No base quality information exists; no much larger clone differs at one position.

The chain couples TRBV2 to TRBJ1-1, and perhaps TRBD1 as D gene, on 5 matching bases. This sequence originates from a man aged 35-49 years in good health and CMV-seronegative. The sequenced material came from PBMCs. The CDR3 in this case is CATSPTENTEAFF. The DNA sequence follows: TGTGCCACTTCACCGACAGAGAACACTGAAGCTTTCTTT.